This is a list of T cell receptor beta chains from one sample in a study of regulatory T cells in long-lasting Graves disease. Via MiXCR, TCRdb re-called the multiplex PCR reads, giving one row per CDR3 protein. The sample yields fewer than 450,000 distinct CDR3 sequences, less than 25% seen once. Sequences were derived from peripheral blood mononuclear cells (PBMCs), sampled when the disease was refractory, from a patient treated with antithyroid drugs. These receptors all come from a female donor with Graves disease. The CDR3 runs from the conserved cysteine through the conserved F or W. Each record gives: D gene, V gene, J gene, CDR3 protein. D genes are given only for firm matches.

d_gene: -; v_gene: TRBV5-8; j_gene: TRBJ2-5; CDR3aa: CASSPEETQHF
d_gene: -; v_gene: TRBV10-3; j_gene: TRBJ2-2; CDR3aa: CAISGGQNTGELFF
d_gene: TRBD1; v_gene: TRBV29-1; j_gene: TRBJ1-4; CDR3aa: CSAESSQGDEKLFF
d_gene: -; v_gene: TRBV4-1; j_gene: TRBJ1-1; CDR3aa: CASSREGQPNTEAFF
d_gene: -; v_gene: TRBV30; j_gene: TRBJ2-7; CDR3aa: CAWSSPTQSSYEQYF
d_gene: TRBD2; v_gene: TRBV20-1; j_gene: TRBJ2-3; CDR3aa: CSAPAMLAELAPDTQYF
d_gene: TRBD1; v_gene: TRBV20-1; j_gene: TRBJ2-7; CDR3aa: CSARGDRGLGEQYF
d_gene: -; v_gene: TRBV5-6; j_gene: TRBJ1-1; CDR3aa: CASSQNHWNTEAFF
d_gene: TRBD1; v_gene: TRBV28; j_gene: TRBJ1-2; CDR3aa: CASSFSGGGYGHTF
d_gene: -; v_gene: TRBV20-1; j_gene: TRBJ2-7; CDR3aa: CSARDGGYEQYF
d_gene: TRBD2; v_gene: TRBV20-1; j_gene: TRBJ2-3; CDR3aa: CSAGDRLAGGDTQYF
d_gene: TRBD2; v_gene: TRBV11-2; j_gene: TRBJ2-4; CDR3aa: CASSLSAGGPAKNIQYF
d_gene: -; v_gene: TRBV20-1; j_gene: TRBJ1-1; CDR3aa: CSASGLRNTEAFF
d_gene: -; v_gene: TRBV7-2; j_gene: TRBJ2-7; CDR3aa: CASSLGTVPYEQYF
d_gene: -; v_gene: TRBV5-1; j_gene: TRBJ2-7; CDR3aa: CASSLSPLYEQYF
d_gene: TRBD2; v_gene: TRBV29-1; j_gene: TRBJ2-3; CDR3aa: CSERTSADTQYF
d_gene: TRBD2; v_gene: TRBV20-1; j_gene: TRBJ2-2; CDR3aa: CSANSGRAIGELFF
d_gene: TRBD1; v_gene: TRBV13; j_gene: TRBJ2-7; CDR3aa: CASSGGTATYEQYF
d_gene: TRBD2; v_gene: TRBV25-1; j_gene: TRBJ2-1; CDR3aa: CASRGRFGNEQFF
d_gene: TRBD1; v_gene: TRBV28; j_gene: TRBJ2-5; CDR3aa: CASSWGQAYQETQYF
d_gene: -; v_gene: TRBV27; j_gene: TRBJ2-5; CDR3aa: CASSFALGTQETQYF
d_gene: -; v_gene: TRBV28; j_gene: TRBJ2-1; CDR3aa: CASSPSIFGYYRSYNEQFF
d_gene: TRBD2; v_gene: TRBV19; j_gene: TRBJ2-4; CDR3aa: CASSEPGTSGKNIQYF
d_gene: -; v_gene: TRBV27; j_gene: TRBJ1-5; CDR3aa: CASSLADNQPQHF
d_gene: TRBD1; v_gene: TRBV5-1; j_gene: TRBJ1-5; CDR3aa: CASSPDRGDNQPQHF
d_gene: -; v_gene: TRBV28; j_gene: TRBJ1-6; CDR3aa: CASSPLTQPNSPLHF
d_gene: -; v_gene: TRBV10-2; j_gene: TRBJ1-6; CDR3aa: CASSEMSRLDSPLHF
d_gene: TRBD1; v_gene: TRBV7-9; j_gene: TRBJ1-2; CDR3aa: CASSTGGQGGNYGYTF
d_gene: -; v_gene: TRBV6-1; j_gene: TRBJ1-6; CDR3aa: CASRRDTNSPLHF
d_gene: -; v_gene: TRBV19; j_gene: TRBJ2-3; CDR3aa: CASSTRDTQYF
d_gene: TRBD1; v_gene: TRBV27; j_gene: TRBJ1-1; CDR3aa: CASIRGGTRFEAFF
d_gene: TRBD2; v_gene: TRBV2; j_gene: TRBJ2-3; CDR3aa: CASRGTSGSTDTQYF
d_gene: -; v_gene: TRBV11-2; j_gene: TRBJ2-7; CDR3aa: CASSLAGLRSEQYF
d_gene: -; v_gene: TRBV5-4; j_gene: TRBJ1-1; CDR3aa: CASSLRSRDTEAFF